What follows is one T cell receptor beta chain and its context. Its target antigen remains unknown. Base qualities are not at hand, and no much larger clone is one base apart. In Seattle, one collaborating source enrolled patients while the infection was active and tracked those patients longitudinally over the course of disease. Each collaborating institution followed its own protocols to collect whole blood in K2EDTA tubes. For TCRbeta analysis, collaborators shipped samples as frozen whole blood, isolated PBMCs, or DNA extracted from either of those sample types. These data are taken from a study of blood T cell repertoires in COVID-19 (dated by TCRdb to 2020 to 2022). Describing the broader study: Collaborator samples came from the United States, Italy and Spain and covered acute and convalescent phases of COVID-19. A freely available public database, intended as a resource for researchers studying the immune response to SARS-CoV-2, is where the repertoires were released. The samples were drawn from the first 160 participants of the ongoing ImmuneRACE study and from 950 to 1,500 subjects provided by 6 global collaborators. Subjects who had been exposed to COVID-19, were actively infected with it, or had recovered from it provided the deeply sampled blood TCRbeta repertoires that made up the dataset. Sample metadata almost always included a de-identified subject ID, COVID-19 status, age in years and sex. Where available, HLA class I and class II types were obtained from metadata supplied by the sample provider rather than from assay-based typing. The material from the prospective study consisted of cDNA or gDNA derived from T cells, B-cell-depleted T cells, or PBMCs.

CDR1 SGHDN and CDR2 FVKESK were looked up in the germline V gene. Trimming at the junction amounts to 5 bases on V and 5 bases on J, and the germline ends lie 18 bases apart. Reading from cysteine to phenylalanine, the CDR3 counts 15 amino acids. The only DNA kept is the CDR3, 45 bases in frame from the first base. What the study reported, not specific to this receptor: Clinical and demographic metadata were provided uncurated, with the amount varying by source and participant.

TCRbeta CDR3 regions were amplified from genomic DNA by means of the immunoSEQ Assay, a bias-controlled multiplex PCR. On the study's bioinformatics: Within the assay, amplification of reference gene primers was used to estimate how many nucleated cells each sample contained. To quantify the absolute abundance of each unique TCRbeta CDR3 rearrangement, sequence reads were collapsed and filtered. For each sample, productive Simpson clonality was calculated as the square root of Simpson's diversity index over productive rearrangements. Held by TCRdb, this immuneACCESS table contains in-frame sequences only and omits some clones. Under half of the omission traces to an unresolved V gene where checked; the cause of the rest is unknown. V and J calls and clone size come straight from that table; D and trimming were deduced from the DNA. This sample gives around 38,000 clones in total; about 85% of them show up just once. The top ten clonotypes cover approximately 5% of the sample.

This receptor chain uses TRBV14 and TRBJ1-2; D gene: possibly TRBD1, on 6 matching bases. Specimen: peripheral blood. The TCR originated in a man between 60 and 75 years old with COVID-19, enrolled during active disease. The CDR3 amino acid sequence is: CASSVTRGPRYGYTF. The bases read TGTGCCAGCAGCGTGACCAGGGGTCCTAGATATGGCTACACCTTC.